Below are 6 T cell receptor beta chains sequenced from a single sample in a study of blood T cell repertoires in COVID-19. Profiling relied on immunoSEQ multiplex PCR, and the TCRdb table lists in-frame clones only, not all of them. The sample yields about 84,000 clones, over 70% seen once. Sequencing was done on a sample of peripheral blood. All receptors derive from a man aged 45-65 years with active or convalescent COVID-19.

DNA of the CDR3: TGTGCCAGCAGCCAAGGGTTAGGCGGGGGGTTTGAGCAGTTCTTC. Protein product: CASSQGLGGGFEQFF. The chain carries TRBV3-1 (or the pseudogene TRBV3-2) and TRBJ2-1, with 8 bases matching TRBD2. Germline CDR1 is LGHDT and CDR2 is YNNKEL (reference sequence). The V segment lost 1 base and the J segment 9 bases; nucleotides outside the gene matches: 8. The CDR3 has 15 amino acids.

This chain joins TRBV27 and TRBJ2-3, with 9 bases aligning to TRBD2. The CDR3 runs 14 residues. CDR1 is MNHEY, CDR2 SMNVEV, per germline (reference sequence). The junction had 10 bases not matched to a gene; V was cut back by 10 bases and J by 5 bases. CDR3 amino acids: CATLSNSGGDTQYF. As DNA, the CDR3 is TGTGCCACCCTTTCGAATAGCGGGGGAGATACGCAGTATTTT.

The chain links TRBV7-3 to TRBJ2-1; perhaps TRBD1 as D (6 bases). The CDR3 consists of 17 residues. Trimming cost V 4 bases and J 8 bases, with 24 bases left between them. Per the germline V gene, CDR1 is SGHTA and CDR2 is FQGTGA. CDR3 DNA: TGTGCCAGCAGCTCCCAGCCTAACAGGGCCTACCTCCATGAGCAGTTCTTC. It yields the protein CASSSQPNRAYLHEQFF.

The J gene is TRBJ2-1, the V gene TRBV2; TRBD2 matches at 10 bases. CDR1 and CDR2 (germline): SNHLY, FYNNEI. The CDR3 is 16 amino acids. The V segment lost 8 bases and the J segment 6 bases; nucleotides outside the gene matches: 13. The CDR3 DNA sequence: TGTGCCAGCCCTGAATCGGAGCGGGGGGGCTTCAATGAGCAGTTCTTC. It is translated as CASPESERGGFNEQFF.

Written as DNA, the CDR3 is TGTGCCAGCAGCTTGCGGGGGACGCAGTATTTT. Protein: CASSLRGTQYF. V and J are TRBV5-7 and TRBJ2-3; TRBD2 is a possible D gene (6 bases). TRBV5-7 is sorted into the ORF group, with uncertain function. This CDR3 has 11 amino acids. Trimming cost V 1 base and J 9 bases, with 6 bases left between them.

This chain connects TRBV10-3 to TRBJ1-1; TRBD1 is a possible D gene (5 bases). Germline V gives CDR1 ENHRY, CDR2 SYGVKD. This CDR3 has 14 amino acids. V lost 11 bases to trimming and J lost 6 bases, with 22 bases between them. The CDR3 here is CASSITGRVAEAFF. In DNA, the CDR3 is TGTGCCTCATCCATAACAGGAAGAGTTGCTGAAGCTTTCTTT.